This TCR beta chain was sequenced for a study of cytomegalovirus exposure and HLA in healthy donors. For the study at large: The same platform was used for the 130 or so validation repertoires as for the 650 to 800 first-cohort repertoires, as reported in a later analysis.

In the case of this clone: Antigen unknown.

Study-level points and caveats: The TCR clusters that emerged in the first cohort tended, a later analysis found, to co-occur in the 120 or so validation repertoires. Most TCR sequences showed up rarely, but some public TCRs showed up in many donors.

The CDR3 has 14 residues. Trimming removed 5 bases at V and 6 bases at J, with 15 bases between. CDR1 and CDR2 from the germline V gene are MRHNA and SNTAGT. Here immunoSEQ multiplex PCR was the method, and the copy in TCRdb shows in-frame clones only, minus some. The data hold 75,000 to 85,000 clones, with just over 90% observed a single time. The sequence came from a man aged 25-45 years in good health and CMV-seronegative. The chain uses TRBV6-4 and TRBJ2-3, with D possibly being TRBD1 (5 bases). The sample consisted of PBMCs. CDR3 coding DNA: TGTGCCAGCAGTAACCAGGCAGGGCCGGATACGCAGTATTTT. This sequence encodes CASSNQAGPDTQYF.